This record looks at one T cell receptor beta chain sequence and its context. As yet, its antigen is unknown. This entry belongs to a study of cytomegalovirus exposure and HLA in healthy donors. General observations from the study: HLA alleles were associated with 15,000 to 20,000 TCR beta sequences in a later analysis at 0.05 false discovery rate. What a later analysis showed was that several of the most significant clusters appeared linked to common viral pathogens.

This CDR3 is 15 amino acids long. Germline lookup yields CDR1 LNHDA and CDR2 SQIVND (reference sequence). V was clipped by 10 bases and J by 4 bases, with 23 bases between them. The PCR contained 60 Vbeta and 13 Jbeta primers. Some clones are missing from TCRdb's copy, which holds only in-frame ones; the method was immunoSEQ multiplex PCR. The data contain 140,000 or so clones, approximately 80% of them singletons. The sequenced sample was PBMCs. The chain couples TRBV19 to TRBJ2-7; a possible D gene is TRBD2 (7 bases). This receptor was identified in a middle-aged woman in good health and CMV-seropositive. CDR3 residues: CATRLQGAGAYEQYF. CDR3 nucleotides: TGTGCCACCAGGCTACAGGGCGCGGGGGCTTACGAGCAGTACTTC.